This T cell receptor (beta chain) was found in a study of CD8+ T cells in alopecia areata. Of note for this clone: As yet, its antigen is unknown.

The germline V and J ends were trimmed by 3 bases and 5 bases, with 7 bases remaining between them. This CDR3 region has 12 residues. Germline V lookup: CDR1 GTSNPN, CDR2 SVGIG (reference sequence). Documented treatment: oral pan-JAK inhibitor, 5-10 mg twice daily. Collection of lesional scalp punch biopsies and peripheral blood was performed in alopecia areata patients. Study-wide points: On tofacitinib, scalp and blood still held many of the expanded lesional clones. Higher clonality than in normal scalp was seen in lesional scalp, especially alopecia totalis/universalis.

Sequencing templates came from extracted RNA that was reverse transcribed into cDNA. Clones were read by immunoSEQ multiplex PCR, and TCRdb kept only the in-frame ones, dropping some. Of 150,000 to 250,000 clones listed, 55% to 70% are singletons. The TCR comes from a human donor with alopecia areata. V and J are TRBV30 and TRBJ2-2; D is undetermined. The sequencing here drew on CD4+ T cells sorted from blood, taken at week 4, from a patient treated with tofacitinib. The CDR3, as DNA: TGTGCCTGGAGAAGGTATACCGGGGAGCTGTTTTTT. This gives the protein CAWRRYTGELFF.